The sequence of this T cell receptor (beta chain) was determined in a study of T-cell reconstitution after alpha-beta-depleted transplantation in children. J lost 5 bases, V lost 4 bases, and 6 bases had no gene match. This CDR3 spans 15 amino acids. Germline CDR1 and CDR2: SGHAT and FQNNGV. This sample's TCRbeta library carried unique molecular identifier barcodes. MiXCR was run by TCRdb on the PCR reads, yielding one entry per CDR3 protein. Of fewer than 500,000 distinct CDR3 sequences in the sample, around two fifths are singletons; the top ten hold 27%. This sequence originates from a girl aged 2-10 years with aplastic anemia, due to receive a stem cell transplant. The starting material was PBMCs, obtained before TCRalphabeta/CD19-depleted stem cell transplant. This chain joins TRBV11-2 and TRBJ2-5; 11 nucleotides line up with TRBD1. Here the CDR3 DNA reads TGTGCCAGCAGCTCGCCGGGACAGGGGGACGAGACCCAGTACTTC. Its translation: CASSSPGQGDETQYF.